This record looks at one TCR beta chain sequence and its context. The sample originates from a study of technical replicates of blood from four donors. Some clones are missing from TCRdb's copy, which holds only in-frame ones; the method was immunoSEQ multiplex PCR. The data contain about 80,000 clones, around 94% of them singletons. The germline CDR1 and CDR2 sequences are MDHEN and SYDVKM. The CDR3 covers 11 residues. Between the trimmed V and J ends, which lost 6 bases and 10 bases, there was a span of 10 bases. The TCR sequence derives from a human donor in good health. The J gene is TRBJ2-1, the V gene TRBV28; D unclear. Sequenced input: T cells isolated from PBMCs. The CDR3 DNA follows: TGTGCCAGCAGCCCCCGAAGCGAGCAGTTCTTC. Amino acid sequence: CASSPRSEQFF.